Here is one T cell receptor (beta chain) with its context. What it binds is unknown. The sequenced template was cDNA made from the entire isolated RNA. Sequencing used immunoSEQ multiplex PCR; TCRdb keeps in-frame clones, though not all of them. The data show about 740,000 clones, with about an eighth seen just once and 0.02% to 0.025% held by the top ten. This sample is part of a study of beta chain features in type 1 diabetes. This CDR3 contains 17 residues. Germline V gives CDR1 GTSNPN, CDR2 SVGIG (reference sequence). Between the trimmed V and J ends, which lost 3 bases and 7 bases, there was a span of 22 bases. General study points: Significant though moderate, a shortening of TCRB CDR3s appeared in all four CD4+ subsets of Type 1 diabetes patients. Here, the possible influence of HLA type (on TCRB rearrangement) remained unresolved.

Sequencing was performed on naive CD4+ T cells from blood. This receptor was taken from a man aged 18 to 35 with type 1 diabetes. The rearrangement uses TRBV30 and TRBJ1-6, with unresolved D. The DNA of the CDR3 is TGTGCCTGGAGGCCAAGGATAGGGTCGGGTAGGAATTCACCCCTCCACTTT. Translating it yields CAWRPRIGSGRNSPLHF.